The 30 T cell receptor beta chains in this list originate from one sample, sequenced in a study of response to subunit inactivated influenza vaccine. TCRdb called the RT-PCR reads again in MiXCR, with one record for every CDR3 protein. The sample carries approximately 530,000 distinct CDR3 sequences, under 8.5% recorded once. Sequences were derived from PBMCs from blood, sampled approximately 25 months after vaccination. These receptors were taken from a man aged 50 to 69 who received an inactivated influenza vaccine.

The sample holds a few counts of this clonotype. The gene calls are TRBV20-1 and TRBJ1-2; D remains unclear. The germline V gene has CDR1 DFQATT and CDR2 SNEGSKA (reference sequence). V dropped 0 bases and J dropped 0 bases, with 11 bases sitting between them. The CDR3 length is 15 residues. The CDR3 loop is CSARDASGANYGYTF. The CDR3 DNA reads TGCAGTGCTAGAGATGCCAGTGGAGCTAACTATGGCTACACCTTC.

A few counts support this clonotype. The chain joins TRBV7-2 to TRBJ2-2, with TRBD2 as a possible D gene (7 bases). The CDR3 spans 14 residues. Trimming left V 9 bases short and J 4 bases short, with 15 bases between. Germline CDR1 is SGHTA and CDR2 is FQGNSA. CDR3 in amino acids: CASMRGGATGELFF. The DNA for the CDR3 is TGTGCCAGTATGAGGGGGGGCGCCACCGGGGAGCTGTTTTTT.

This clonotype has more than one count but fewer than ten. The CDR3 DNA reads TGCGCCAGCAGCCCCGACACCTCCTTGAGAGAGACCCAGTACTTC. It codes for CASSPDTSLRETQYF. This chain joins TRBV5-1 and TRBJ2-5; D is unresolved. Germline values: CDR1 SGHRS, CDR2 YFSETQ. The CDR3 is made up of 15 amino acids. V lost 4 bases to trimming and J lost 4 bases, with 17 bases between them.

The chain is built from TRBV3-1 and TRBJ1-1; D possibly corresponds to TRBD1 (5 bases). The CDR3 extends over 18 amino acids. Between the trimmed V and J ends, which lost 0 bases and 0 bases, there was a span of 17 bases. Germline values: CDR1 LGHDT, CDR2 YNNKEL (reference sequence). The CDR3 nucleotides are TGTGCCAGCAGCCAAGATCTTATCGGGGGAGGGGTGAACACTGAAGCTTTCTTT. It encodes CASSQDLIGGGVNTEAFF.

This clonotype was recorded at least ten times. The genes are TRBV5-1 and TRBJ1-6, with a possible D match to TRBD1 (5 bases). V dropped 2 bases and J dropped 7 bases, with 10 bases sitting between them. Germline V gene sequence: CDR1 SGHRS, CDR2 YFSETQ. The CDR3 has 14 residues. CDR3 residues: CASSFGTANSPLHF. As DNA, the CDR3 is TGCGCCAGCAGCTTTGGGACGGCGAATTCACCCCTCCACTTT.

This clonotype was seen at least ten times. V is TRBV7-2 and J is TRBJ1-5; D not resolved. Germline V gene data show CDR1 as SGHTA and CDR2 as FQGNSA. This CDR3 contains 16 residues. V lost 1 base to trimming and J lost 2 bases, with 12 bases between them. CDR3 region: CASSLEAAQGNQPQHF. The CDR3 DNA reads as TGTGCCAGCAGCTTAGAGGCCGCGCAGGGCAATCAGCCCCAGCATTTT.

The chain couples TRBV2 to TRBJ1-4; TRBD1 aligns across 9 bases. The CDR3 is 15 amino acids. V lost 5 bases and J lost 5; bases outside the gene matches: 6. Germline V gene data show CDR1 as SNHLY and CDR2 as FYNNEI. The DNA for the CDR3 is TGTGCCAGCAGTCCCATCGGGACAGGGAATGAAAAACTGTTTTTT. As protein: CASSPIGTGNEKLFF.

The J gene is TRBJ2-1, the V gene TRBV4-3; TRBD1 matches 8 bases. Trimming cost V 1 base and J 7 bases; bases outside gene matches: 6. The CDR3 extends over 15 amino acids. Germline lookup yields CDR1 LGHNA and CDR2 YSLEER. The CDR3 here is CASSQGQGKANEQFF. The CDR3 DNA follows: TGCGCCAGCAGCCAAGGACAGGGGAAGGCTAATGAGCAGTTCTTC.

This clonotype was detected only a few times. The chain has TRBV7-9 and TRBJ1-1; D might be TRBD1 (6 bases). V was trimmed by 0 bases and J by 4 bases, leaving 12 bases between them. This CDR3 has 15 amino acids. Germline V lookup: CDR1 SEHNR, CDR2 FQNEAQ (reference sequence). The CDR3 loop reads CASSLAGRGGTEAFF. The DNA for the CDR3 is TGTGCCAGCAGCTTAGCGGGCAGGGGCGGCACTGAAGCTTTCTTT.

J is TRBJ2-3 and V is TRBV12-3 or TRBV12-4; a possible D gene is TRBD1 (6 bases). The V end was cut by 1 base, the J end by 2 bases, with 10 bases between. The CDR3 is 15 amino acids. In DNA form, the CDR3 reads TGTGCCAGCAGTTTAGAGGGGGTTCTCACAGATACGCAGTATTTT. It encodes CASSLEGVLTDTQYF.

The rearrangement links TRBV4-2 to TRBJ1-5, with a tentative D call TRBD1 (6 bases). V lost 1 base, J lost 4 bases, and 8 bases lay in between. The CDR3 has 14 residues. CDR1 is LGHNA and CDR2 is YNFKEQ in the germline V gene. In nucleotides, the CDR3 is TGTGCCAGCAGCCAAGGACAGGAAAATCAGCCCCAGCATTTT. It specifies CASSQGQENQPQHF.

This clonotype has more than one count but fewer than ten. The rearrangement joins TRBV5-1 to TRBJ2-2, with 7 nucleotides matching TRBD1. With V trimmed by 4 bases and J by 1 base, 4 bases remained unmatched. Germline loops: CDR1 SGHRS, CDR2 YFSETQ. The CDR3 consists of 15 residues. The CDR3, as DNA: TGCGCCAGCAGCCGTTGGACAGGGAACACCGGGGAGCTGTTTTTT. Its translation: CASSRWTGNTGELFF.

In DNA, the CDR3 is TGTGCCAGCAGGACCGAAAAGGGGTCCTACGAGCAGTACTTC. This encodes CASRTEKGSYEQYF. This rearrangement joins TRBV7-8 to TRBJ2-7, with D possibly being TRBD1 (5 bases). V gave up 6 bases and J gave up 1 base, with 13 bases separating them. From germline, CDR1 is SGHVS and CDR2 FQNEAQ. The CDR3 loop spans 14 amino acids. The whole variable domain, filled in from reference TRBV7-8 and TRBJ2-7, reads GAGVSQSPRYKVAKRGQDVALRCDPISGHVSLFWYQQALGQGPEFLTYFQNEAQLDKSGLPSDRFFAERPEGSVSTLKIQRTQQEDSAVYLCASRTEKGSYEQYFGPGTRLTVT.

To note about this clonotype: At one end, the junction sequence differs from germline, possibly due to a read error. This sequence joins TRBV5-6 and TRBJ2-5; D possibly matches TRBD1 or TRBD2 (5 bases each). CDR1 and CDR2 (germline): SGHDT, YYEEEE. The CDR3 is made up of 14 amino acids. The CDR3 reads CASSFPGTPVDSDF. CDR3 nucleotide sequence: TGTGCCAGCAGCTTCCCCGGGACGCCAGTTGATTCGGACTTC.

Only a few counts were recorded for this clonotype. DNA for the CDR3: TGCAGTGCTGGGGCGTTTCCTCATGAGCAGTTCTTC. It is translated as CSAGAFPHEQFF. V and J are TRBV20-1 and TRBJ2-1, with D possibly matching TRBD1 (5 bases). V shed 5 bases and J shed 8 bases, with 13 bases lying between them. Per germline, CDR1 DFQATT and CDR2 SNEGSKA (reference sequence). The CDR3 length is 12 residues.

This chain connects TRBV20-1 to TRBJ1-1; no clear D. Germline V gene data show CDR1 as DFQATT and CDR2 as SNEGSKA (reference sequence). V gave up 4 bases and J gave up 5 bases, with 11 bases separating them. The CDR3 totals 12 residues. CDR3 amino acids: CSATRQETEAFF. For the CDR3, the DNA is TGCAGTGCTACTAGGCAGGAAACTGAAGCTTTCTTT.

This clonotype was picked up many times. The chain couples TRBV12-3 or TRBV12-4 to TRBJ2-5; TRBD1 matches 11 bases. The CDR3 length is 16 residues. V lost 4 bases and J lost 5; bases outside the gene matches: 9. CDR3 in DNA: TGTGCCAGCAGTTCATCGGACAGGGGGCTGATGGAGACCCAGTACTTC. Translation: CASSSSDRGLMETQYF.

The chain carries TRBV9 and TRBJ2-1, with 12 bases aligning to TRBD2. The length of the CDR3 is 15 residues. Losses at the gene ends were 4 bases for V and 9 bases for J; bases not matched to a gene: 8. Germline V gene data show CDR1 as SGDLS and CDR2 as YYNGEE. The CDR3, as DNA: TGTGCCAGCAGCCAGACTAGCGGGAGCATGTTTGAGCAGTTCTTC. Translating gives CASSQTSGSMFEQFF.

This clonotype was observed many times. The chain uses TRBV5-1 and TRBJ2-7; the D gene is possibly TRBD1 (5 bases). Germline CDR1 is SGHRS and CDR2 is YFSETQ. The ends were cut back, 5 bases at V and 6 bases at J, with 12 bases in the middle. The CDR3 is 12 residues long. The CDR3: CASSYGQSEQYF. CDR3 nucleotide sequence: TGCGCCAGCAGTTACGGACAAAGCGAGCAGTACTTC.

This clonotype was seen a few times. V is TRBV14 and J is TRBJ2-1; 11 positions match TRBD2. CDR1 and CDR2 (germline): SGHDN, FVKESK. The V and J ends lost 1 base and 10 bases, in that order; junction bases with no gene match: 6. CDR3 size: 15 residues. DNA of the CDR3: TGTGCCAGCAGCCAAGTGACTAGCGGGATGAGCGAGCAGTTCTTC. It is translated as CASSQVTSGMSEQFF.

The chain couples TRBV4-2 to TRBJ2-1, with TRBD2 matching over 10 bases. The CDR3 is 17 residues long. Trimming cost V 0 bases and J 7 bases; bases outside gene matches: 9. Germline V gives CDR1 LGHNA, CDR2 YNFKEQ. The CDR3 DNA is TGTGCCAGCAGCCAAGATACAGCGGGAGGGCCGCAGAATGAGCAGTTCTTC. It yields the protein CASSQDTAGGPQNEQFF.

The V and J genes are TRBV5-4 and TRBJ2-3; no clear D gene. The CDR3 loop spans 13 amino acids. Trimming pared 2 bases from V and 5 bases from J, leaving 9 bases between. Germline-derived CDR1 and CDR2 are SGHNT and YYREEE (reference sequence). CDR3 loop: CASSFTERDTQYF. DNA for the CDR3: TGTGCCAGCAGCTTTACGGAACGAGATACGCAGTATTTT.

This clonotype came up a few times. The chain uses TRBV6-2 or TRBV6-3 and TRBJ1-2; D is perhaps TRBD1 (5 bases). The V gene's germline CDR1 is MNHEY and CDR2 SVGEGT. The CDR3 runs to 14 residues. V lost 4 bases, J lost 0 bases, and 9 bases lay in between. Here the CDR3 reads CASSFPTANYGYTF. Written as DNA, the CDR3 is TGTGCCAGCAGTTTCCCGACAGCTAACTATGGCTACACCTTC.

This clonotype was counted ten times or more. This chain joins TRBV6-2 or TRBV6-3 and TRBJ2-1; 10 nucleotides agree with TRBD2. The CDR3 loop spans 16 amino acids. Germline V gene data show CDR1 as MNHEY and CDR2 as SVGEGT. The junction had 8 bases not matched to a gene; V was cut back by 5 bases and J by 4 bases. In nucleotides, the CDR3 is TGTGCCAGCAGTATCTGGAGCGGGAGGGTATACAATGAGCAGTTCTTC. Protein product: CASSIWSGRVYNEQFF.

The CDR3 DNA follows: TGTGCCAGCACCGAACAAAGCGGGGGGCCCTATGGCTACACCTTC. Translation gives CASTEQSGGPYGYTF. The V gene is TRBV3-1, the J gene TRBJ1-2, with a weak D call TRBD1 (6 bases). The germline V gene has CDR1 LGHDT and CDR2 YNNKEL (reference sequence). V was trimmed by 7 bases and J by 4 bases, leaving 19 bases between them. There are 15 residues in the CDR3.

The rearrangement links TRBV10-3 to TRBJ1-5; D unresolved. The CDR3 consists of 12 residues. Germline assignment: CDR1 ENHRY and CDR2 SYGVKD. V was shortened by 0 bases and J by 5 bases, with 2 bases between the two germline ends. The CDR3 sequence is CAISESDQPQHF. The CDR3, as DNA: TGTGCCATCAGTGAGTCGGATCAGCCCCAGCATTTT.

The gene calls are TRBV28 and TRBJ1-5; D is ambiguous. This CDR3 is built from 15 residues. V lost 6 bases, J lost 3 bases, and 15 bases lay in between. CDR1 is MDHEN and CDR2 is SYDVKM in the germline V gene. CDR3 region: CASRVLDKINQPQHF. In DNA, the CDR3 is TGTGCCAGCAGGGTCCTCGACAAGATCAATCAGCCCCAGCATTTT.

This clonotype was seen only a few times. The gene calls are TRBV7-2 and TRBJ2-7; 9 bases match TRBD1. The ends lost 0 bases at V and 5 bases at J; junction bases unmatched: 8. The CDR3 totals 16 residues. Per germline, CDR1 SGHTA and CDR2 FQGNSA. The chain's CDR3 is CASSLAGTGSPHEQYF. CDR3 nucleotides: TGTGCCAGCAGCTTAGCAGGGACAGGGTCCCCCCACGAGCAGTACTTC.

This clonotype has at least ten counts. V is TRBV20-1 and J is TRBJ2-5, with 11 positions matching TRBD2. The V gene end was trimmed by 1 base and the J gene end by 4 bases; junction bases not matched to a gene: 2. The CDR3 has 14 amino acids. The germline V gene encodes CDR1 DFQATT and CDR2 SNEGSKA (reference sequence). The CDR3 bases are TGCAGTGCTAGAGGGCTAGCGGGAGGAGAGACCCAGTACTTC. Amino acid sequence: CSARGLAGGETQYF.

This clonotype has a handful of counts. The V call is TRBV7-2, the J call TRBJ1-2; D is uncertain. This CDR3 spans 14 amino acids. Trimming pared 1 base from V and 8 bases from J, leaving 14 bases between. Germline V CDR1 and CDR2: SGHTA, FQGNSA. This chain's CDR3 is CASSLEGLIGGYTF. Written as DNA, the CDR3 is TGTGCCAGCAGCTTAGAAGGGCTTATTGGAGGCTACACCTTC. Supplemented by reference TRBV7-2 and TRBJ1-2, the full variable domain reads GAGVSQSPSNKVTEKGKDVELRCDPISGHTALYWYRQSLGQGLEFLIYFQGNSAPDKSGLPSDRFSAERTGGSVSTLTIQRTQQEDSAVYLCASSLEGLIGGYTFGSGTRLTVV.